Sequencing of this T cell receptor beta chain was carried out in a study of cytomegalovirus exposure and HLA in healthy donors listed by TCRdb under 2017. Broadly, across the study: In an earlier analysis of approximately 640 of the donors, 250 to 350 Gb of sequence data and some 100 million unique TCR beta sequences from 150 million to 200 million T cells were reported. An early release covering about 600 HLA-typed donors comprised about 310 gigabases of sequencing data and 85 million or so unique TCR sequences. Among the roughly 380 genotyped donors, around 81% belonged to the genetic ancestry cluster associated with self-reported Caucasian donors. The study aimed to test whether signatures of past pathogen exposure could be identified by cataloging public T cell receptors. The T cell repertoires of 550 to 850 subjects were profiled by immunosequencing and related to cytomegalovirus serostatus. Besides the first cohort of approximately 710 subjects, a separate validation cohort made up of over 100 different subjects was used. To predict cytomegalovirus infection status, the study brought together high-throughput TCR immunosequencing, statistical association of individual TCRs with disease status, and machine learning. A later analysis re-analyzed previously published TCR beta repertoires from 666 donors and added high-resolution HLA genotyping to study TCR occurrence patterns. Rather than drawing on any new phenotypic data, the later analysis identified candidate immune exposures from TCR beta sequences and the way those sequences occurred across donors. To decide whether each TCR beta V gene segment behaved as functional or pseudogenic, an earlier analysis of some 580 of the donors relied on high-throughput TCR beta sequencing. Donor age, sex, ethnicity and CMV serostatus were collected together with the repertoire data. Genome-wide SNP genotypes for about 60% of the roughly 670 donors were used in a later genetic analysis, which treated that subset as a discovery cohort. All discovery cohort repertoires had been generated on a single sequencing platform. Class I and class II HLA loci were covered by the typing at four-digit resolution. The number of typed donors differed by locus: roughly 629-640 for A, B, C, DRB1 and DQB1; some 500 for DQA1; some 590 for DPA1; and about 450 for DPB1. Because of strong linkage in the cohort, roughly five DR-DQ haplotypes were treated as single units for association and clustering. Among roughly 400 genotyped donors of the cohort, an average of roughly 230,000 unique TCR beta nucleotide sequences was sequenced per donor, of which 15% to 20% were non-productive.

The cohort was made up of about 670 healthy bone marrow donors. All cohort members were sampled while nominally healthy, although unrecorded immune exposures were likely present. The donor was CMV seropositive and belonged to the group of about 290 seropositive cohort members. Each donor provided a peripheral blood sample, and peripheral blood mononuclear cells were used for TCR beta sequencing. Genomic DNA extraction from the blood cell samples was performed with the Qiagen DNeasy Blood Extraction Kit. The library was made by the immunoSEQ multiplex PCR assay. For the multiplex PCR, a mixture combining 60 forward primers for TCR Vbeta segments and 13 reverse primers for TCR Jbeta segments was used. A multiplex PCR assay on genomic DNA amplified the CDR3 region of rearranged TCR beta genes. On the Illumina HiSeq System, the amplified TCR beta libraries were sequenced as 87-base-pair reads. The paper's processing steps were these. Across the 670 or so repertoires, a later analysis counted around 80 million unique TCR beta chains, 9.5 million to 12 million of which were shared by at least two donors. Raw reads were error-corrected and collapsed into unique sequences with a nearest-neighbor algorithm that merged closely related sequences to remove PCR and sequencing errors. CDR3 sequences were aligned to IMGT reference sequences to assign V, D and J gene segments. Each retained sequence needed at least a six-nucleotide match to both a V gene segment and a J gene segment. Rearrangements were called productive when the CDR3 lacked stop codons and stayed in frame with V and J; all others were non-productive. Following IMGT convention, CDR3 was defined as the stretch from the second conserved V-encoded cysteine to the conserved J-encoded phenylalanine. The earlier analysis of about 610 of the donors excluded any sequence lacking an unambiguous match to a single V gene segment. In an earlier analysis of a few hundred of the donors, V segments were called functional above 56.7% productive rearrangements and were called segregating when the between-donor standard deviation exceeded 5%. A statistical classification framework was built for diagnosing cytomegalovirus status from the catalog of TCR beta chain sequences. A later analysis assigned V and J genes by comparing TCR nucleotide sequences with IMGT/GENE-DB human TR gene sequences. A later analysis assigned CDR3 sequences and most-parsimonious VDJ recombination scenarios with the TCRdist pipeline. In a later analysis, every TCR beta chain was defined by the combination of its CDR3 amino acid sequence and its V-gene family, and reads without a unique V-gene family were dropped. A later analysis removed 550 to 700 highly shared, low-generation-probability nucleotide sequences to deal with suspected cross-contamination and a sequencing artifact. In a later analysis, a clonal expansion index for each public chain was calculated from normalized within-repertoire ranks of inferred template counts. A later analysis computed generation probabilities with a VDJ recombination model fitted to out-of-frame rearrangements, and checked the results against IGoR. Hypergeometric tests were used in a later analysis to score TCR-TCR, TCR-HLA and TCR-CMV co-occurrence, with a repertoire-size bias correction applied to the TCR pairs. To estimate false discovery rates, a later analysis permuted the HLA or CMV assignments 20 times. A later analysis grouped co-occurring TCRs with DBSCAN, adding TCRdist sequence similarity when clustering within HLA-allele-positive subsets. For co-occurrence clustering, repertoires with fewer than 30,000 or more than 120,000 public chains were excluded, along with a handful of repertoires with anomalous nucleotide sharing. Not all clones reach the TCRdb copy of this immuneACCESS table, which keeps in-frame sequences only. Checked studies attribute under half of the gap to unresolved V genes and leave the rest unexplained. From that table come the V and J calls and clone size; the DNA was used to work out D and trimming. The sample table lists under 150,000 clones, 70% to 80% of them with a count of one. The ten top clones hold less than 6% of the sample.

Measured from the cysteine to the phenylalanine, the CDR3 is 13 residues long. The kept DNA is CDR3 alone, 39 bases in frame from the first base. In the germline V gene (reference sequence), CDR1 corresponds to GTSNPN and CDR2 to SVGIG. V loses 5 bases of germline sequence and J loses 0 bases, and the interval between the two ends is 10 bases. The paper as a whole reports these results and caveats: Linkage disequilibrium might explain the correlated functional status among segregating V segments, but an unknown experimental factor could not be ruled out. Roughly uniform sequencing depth across donors was assumed in presence/absence analyses, although this assumption may not hold. An earlier analysis of some 560 of the donors showed that most TCR beta V segments appeared in productive rearrangements either about 90% or about 30% of the time, which broadly matched IMGT annotations. Some IMGT-functional V segments, including TRBV6-2 and TRBV6-3, could not be told apart with the 87-base-pair reads, so those segments were excluded. A later analysis found that HLA-associated TCR beta chains were more clonally expanded and had lower generation probabilities than equally common non-associated chains. In the study, around 150 TCR beta chains were listed as associated with cytomegalovirus. A further reported finding was that TCR beta sequences accurately predicted the HLA-A and HLA-B alleles for most subjects in the first cohort. In a later analysis, around 15,000 TCR beta sequences were associated with specific HLA alleles at a false discovery rate of 0.05. Assigning TCR associations to individual alleles was difficult when HLA alleles, especially DR and DQ, strongly co-occurred. In a later analysis, most CMV-associated TCR beta chains were found to appear HLA-restricted, with HLA associations seemingly driven largely by CMV exposure. Immune exposure information for the cohort was limited to CMV serostatus. A later analysis reported that several top co-occurrence clusters appeared linked to parvovirus B19, influenza, CMV and Epstein-Barr virus. In a later genetic analysis, fewer N-insertions in productive TCRs were reported among donors in an Asian-associated ancestry cluster than the roughly 700-donor mean. Because counts were too low, more than 15 rarely observed V segments, including chromosome 9 orphons, were left out of the earlier analysis of 587 of the donors. Because HLA typing was missing for some donors at each locus, association tests included only the typed subset. While some public TCRs were present in many individuals, most TCR sequences turned up only very rarely across donors. In vitro tests confirmed that three of the cytomegalovirus-associated TCR beta chains recognize cytomegalovirus antigens. Cytomegalovirus status was reported to be diagnosed by the classifier with high specificity and sensitivity in both the original and validation cohorts. In a later genetic analysis, a missense DCLRE1C variant was associated with V-gene and J-gene trimming of TCR beta chains, and the association was replicated in an independent cohort. A later analysis found that TCR association rates varied across HLA loci, with DRB1 alleles showing the most associated TCRs and HLA-C alleles the fewest. According to the authors, the approach could potentially be generalized to other disease states and immunological phenotypes. The sequencing pipeline was judged likely to have produced a cluster of highly shared sequence variants as a technical artifact. In this cohort, only TCR beta chains were sequenced, and detectable features were limited by the absence of alpha or paired-chain data.

Note on this clone: It has no known antigen specificity. No per-base quality is available; no much larger clone lies one base away.

The specimen was PBMCs. The chain joins TRBV30 to TRBJ1-2; tentative D gene TRBD1, with 5 bases matching. The TCR comes from a woman in her 30s in good health and CMV-seropositive. In nucleotide form, the sequence is TGTGCCTGGGGGGACTCGCCTAACTATGGCTACACCTTC. It encodes CAWGDSPNYGYTF.